This T cell receptor beta chain was sequenced for a study of blood T cells in healthy people across ages. Study details: When template switching was applied, about one barcoded beta molecule was captured per two T cells. Overall study results and limits: A greater number of naive CD4+ cells and higher diversity distinguished long-lived donors from aged donors.

This clonotype was recorded a few times. Its antigen remains unknown. There were healthy Caucasian individuals from Russia, aged roughly 6 to 90, serving as donors. Per individual sample, total RNA of at least 5 micrograms was extracted. With a J-beta primer mix and a sample-barcoded 5' primer, a second PCR ran about 7 to 12 cycles. From the 5' RACE reads, TCRdb called clonotypes with MiXCR, one entry per CDR3 protein. The data contain approximately 820,000 distinct CDR3 sequences, 44% of them singletons. The receptor was derived from a man aged 55 to 69 in good health. Input material: blood.

CDR3 amino acids: CASSQDPGQQGNYNEQFF. CDR3 coding DNA: TGTGCCAGCAGCCAAGATCCGGGACAGCAGGGAAACTACAATGAGCAGTTCTTC. The chain carries TRBV14 and TRBJ2-1, with 7 positions matching TRBD1. The germline CDR1 and CDR2 sequences are SGHDN and FVKESK. Losses at the gene ends were 0 bases for V and 3 bases for J; bases not matched to a gene: 11. The CDR3 has 18 residues.